This T cell receptor (beta chain) was sequenced during a study of graft-versus-host responses after intestinal transplantation. Background on the study: Transplant types were multivisceral, liver-intestinal, or isolated intestinal. All recipients were given anti-thymocyte globulin induction, and tacrolimus and steroids were then administered for roughly 3 years. Study observations and caveats: Detected in recipient marrow were GvH clones, some of which were first observed in ileum or blood. Allografts of patients with graft-donor T cell macrochimerism showed high graft-versus-host to host-versus-graft clone ratios.

Concerning this clone itself: The antigen is not known.

Sequencing was performed with immunoSEQ multiplex PCR; in TCRdb, only in-frame clones are kept and a portion is missing. The sample lists 90,000 to 120,000 clones; roughly 87% were seen once. The CDR3 covers 15 residues. Per germline, CDR1 MNHEY and CDR2 SVGAGI. With V trimmed by 4 bases and J by 7 bases, 8 bases remained unmatched. The origin of this receptor is a human donor who was the organ donor for an intestinal transplant. The sequencing used unstimulated CD4+ T cells sorted from spleen or lymph node cells, collected before transplant. The chain has TRBV6-5 and TRBJ1-5, with TRBD1 matching over 9 bases. The CDR3: CASSFGGQGGQPQHF. CDR3 in DNA: TGTGCCAGCAGTTTTGGGGGACAGGGAGGACAGCCCCAGCATTTT.